Given below is one T cell receptor beta chain in context. Antigen unknown. Data came from immunoSEQ multiplex PCR; TCRdb stores just in-frame clones and leaves some out. The sample shows about 82,000 clones, 90% of them seen only once. The record originates from a study of PD-L1 blockade in urothelial cancer. Overall study context: When patients started atezolizumab in about 2014, it was given at 1,200 mg intravenously every 3 weeks. Overall study findings and caveats: Pretreatment clonality of the blood TCR repertoire below the median was predictive of superior survival.

The V segment lost 5 bases and the J segment 10 bases; nucleotides outside the gene matches: 7. Germline V lookup: CDR1 SGHTA, CDR2 FQGTGA. The CDR3 length is 13 residues. Per patient, between 1 and 8 samples were collected at pretreatment and on-treatment time points. The source of this sequence is a man between 60 and 70 years old with urothelial cancer. The V and J genes are TRBV7-3 and TRBJ2-1, with 8 bases matching TRBD2. Specimen: PBMCs, collected around atezolizumab (anti-PD-L1) treatment. CDR3 in DNA: TGTGCCAGCAGCCCGGGACTAGGGAGCGAGCAGTTCTTC. This gives the protein CASSPGLGSEQFF.